Listed below are T cell receptor beta chains from one sample, sequenced in a study of Ad26.COV2.S vaccination and SARS-CoV-2 variants. Here immunoSEQ multiplex PCR was the method, and the copy in TCRdb shows in-frame clones only, minus some. The data contain approximately 500,000 clones, around 85% of them seen just once; the ten biggest clones take up 13%. Sample: peripheral blood, taken in a trial of Ad26.COV2.S vaccine versus placebo. The source is a person aged 18 to 65 who received the Ad26.COV2.S COVID-19 vaccine or a placebo. CDR3s include the opening cysteine and the closing phenylalanine or tryptophan. The D gene is left open where the match is weak. Not all rows give a size; the values are once, few, many and, for expanded clones, a class.

clone_size d_call j_call v_call cdr3_aa cdr3_nt
NA NA TRBJ1-4 TRBV19 CASSAPTTTNEKLFF TGTGCCAGTAGTGCACCGACAACAACTAATGAAAAACTGTTTTTT
NA NA TRBJ1-6 TRBV7-9 CASSSSSGMVGSPLHF TGTGCCAGCAGCTCCTCTAGCGGAATGGTCGGTTCACCCCTCCACTTT
NA NA TRBJ2-7 TRBV28 CASRQPGEAYEQYF TGTGCCAGTAGACAGCCGGGAGAGGCCTACGAGCAGTACTTC
NA TRBD2 TRBJ2-5 TRBV6-1 CASSEGTSGSMGTQYF TGTGCCAGCAGTGAGGGGACTAGCGGGAGTATGGGGACCCAGTACTTC
NA NA TRBJ2-1 TRBV7-9 CASSSRRGREFF TGTGCCAGCAGCTCCCGCCGGGGCCGCGAGTTCTTC
NA NA TRBJ2-7 TRBV5-1 CASSFRQDAEQYF TGCGCCAGCAGCTTTCGTCAGGACGCCGAGCAGTACTTC
NA NA TRBJ2-2 TRBV30 CAWSRRDTGELFF TGTGCCTGGAGTCGGCGGGACACCGGGGAGCTGTTTTTT
once NA TRBJ1-5 TRBV27 CASSLQGSGNQPQHF TGTGCCAGCAGTCTCCAGGGAAGCGGCAATCAGCCCCAGCATTTT
NA TRBD1 TRBJ1-5 TRBV28 CASSPEGQGGSNQPQHF TGTGCCAGCAGTCCCGAGGGACAGGGCGGGAGCAATCAGCCCCAGCATTTT
NA TRBD2 TRBJ2-2 TRBV7-6 CASKLTSGKTGELFF TGTGCCAGCAAACTAACTAGCGGGAAGACCGGGGAGCTGTTTTTT
once TRBD1 TRBJ2-6 TRBV19 CASHPTGELFGANVLTF TGTGCCAGCCACCCCACAGGGGAACTCTTTGGGGCCAACGTCCTGACTTTC
NA TRBD1 TRBJ1-1 TRBV5-1 CASSSGQGRITAEAFF TGCGCCAGCAGCTCCGGACAGGGGCGGATTACCGCTGAAGCTTTCTTT
NA TRBD2 TRBJ2-5 TRBV19 CASSLAGVPETQYF TGTGCCAGTAGTTTGGCGGGAGTTCCGGAGACCCAGTACTTC
NA NA TRBJ2-2 TRBV7-3 CASSRLDPYTGELFF TGTGCCAGCAGCCGACTAGACCCTTACACCGGGGAGCTGTTTTTT
NA NA TRBJ2-1 TRBV9 CASSVEVRDNEQFF TGTGCCAGCAGCGTAGAGGTGCGGGACAATGAGCAGTTCTTC
NA TRBD1 TRBJ2-2 TRBV6-5 CASSYRGLGTGELFF TGTGCCAGCAGTTACAGGGGGCTCGGCACCGGGGAGCTGTTTTTT
NA NA TRBJ1-2 TRBV30 CAWSASQGSGYTF TGTGCCTGGAGTGCCTCCCAGGGTAGTGGCTACACCTTC
few TRBD1 TRBJ2-2 TRBV19 CASSIVTGGSGELFF TGTGCCAGTAGTATTGTGACAGGGGGCTCCGGGGAGCTGTTTTTT
NA TRBD2 TRBJ2-1 TRBV30 CAWSSGTSAYNEQFF TGTGCCTGGAGTTCTGGGACTAGCGCATACAATGAGCAGTTCTTC
NA TRBD1 TRBJ1-1 TRBV19 CASSIQGVGNTEAFF TGTGCCAGTAGTATTCAGGGGGTTGGGAACACTGAAGCTTTCTTT
NA NA TRBJ2-1 TRBV30 CAWGRTYNEQFF TGTGCCTGGGGCCGAACCTACAATGAGCAGTTCTTC
NA TRBD2 TRBJ2-7 TRBV9 CASSVAAGGYEQYF TGTGCCAGCAGCGTAGCAGCGGGGGGCTACGAGCAGTACTTC
NA TRBD1 TRBJ1-4 TRBV10-3 CAISGTANDEKLFF TGTGCCATCAGCGGGACAGCCAATGATGAAAAACTGTTTTTT
NA NA TRBJ1-4 TRBV11-2 CASGRQINEKLFF TGTGCCAGCGGACGACAGATAAATGAAAAACTGTTTTTT
NA NA TRBJ1-3 TRBV7-2 CASSLDVSGNTIYF TGTGCCAGCAGCTTAGATGTGTCTGGAAACACCATATATTTT
NA NA TRBJ1-5 TRBV29-1 CSVAEAASNQPQHF TGCAGCGTGGCTGAGGCAGCTAGCAATCAGCCCCAGCATTTT
NA TRBD2 TRBJ2-7 TRBV5-6 CASSPSSGRVAYEQYF TGTGCCAGCAGCCCGAGTAGCGGGAGGGTCGCCTACGAGCAGTACTTC
NA NA TRBJ1-1 TRBV7-2 CASSLARGVTEAFF TGTGCCAGCAGCTTAGCGCGGGGGGTAACTGAAGCTTTCTTT
once NA TRBJ1-1 TRBV30 CAWSRGLHEAFF TGTGCCTGGAGTCGTGGACTCCACGAAGCTTTCTTT
NA NA TRBJ2-7 TRBV27 CASSLEWGSSSYEQYF TGTGCCAGCAGTTTAGAGTGGGGGTCTAGCTCCTACGAGCAGTACTTC